Listed here are 30 T cell receptor beta chains from one sample, sequenced in a study of patients and donors after allogeneic stem cell transplantation. TCRdb processed the RT-PCR reads anew with MiXCR; each CDR3 protein has one entry. Altogether tens of thousands of distinct CDR3 sequences are present, around 5% being singletons, with the ten largest covering about 2.8%. Sequenced input: blood, either unsorted or a sorted T cell fraction (not recorded which). The receptor source for this set is a human donor who was either an allogeneic HSCT recipient or a stem cell or donor lymphocyte infusion donor (not recorded which). It is not recorded whose cells these are; they may come from a transplant donor.

There are a few counts of this clonotype. The genes are TRBV4-1 and TRBJ2-1; 8 nucleotides match TRBD1. After removal of 1 base from V and 0 bases from J, the junction contained 2 bases not matched to a gene. CDR1 is MGHRA, CDR2 YSYEKL, per germline. The CDR3 has 16 amino acids. The CDR3 sequence: CASSQVGQGSYNEQFF. The CDR3 DNA reads TGCGCCAGCAGCCAAGTAGGACAGGGCTCCTACAATGAGCAGTTCTTC.

This clonotype was observed a handful of times. The rearrangement joins TRBV5-4 to TRBJ2-5; D ambiguous. Trimming cost V 4 bases and J 2 bases, with 9 bases left between them. Per germline, CDR1 SGHNT and CDR2 YYREEE (reference sequence). The CDR3 has 13 amino acids. DNA for the CDR3: TGTGCCAGCAGCCTACGGCCACAAGAGACCCAGTACTTC. This translates into CASSLRPQETQYF.

This clonotype was picked up a small number of times. The V call is TRBV28, the J call TRBJ2-7, with D unclear. Germline V gene lookup returns CDR1 MDHEN and CDR2 SYDVKM. Trimming stripped 2 bases from V and 2 bases from J, with 10 bases between. The length of the CDR3 is 14 residues. In nucleotides, the CDR3 is TGTGCCAGCAGTTTAACACCCGCGGCCTACGAGCAGTACTTC. Translated, it gives CASSLTPAAYEQYF.

The chain has TRBV9 and TRBJ2-1, with D hard to call. Trimming took off 4 bases at V and 9 bases at J, with 11 bases between the two ends. Looked up from germline, CDR1 is SGDLS and CDR2 is YYNGEE. The CDR3 length is 12 residues. The CDR3 sequence is CASSRREVEQFF. The CDR3 DNA reads TGTGCCAGCAGCCGACGAGAAGTTGAGCAGTTCTTC.

There are many counts of this clonotype. The chain uses TRBV3-1 and TRBJ2-7; D is possibly TRBD1 (5 bases). V dropped 5 bases and J dropped 4 bases, with 12 bases sitting between them. CDR3 length: 13 residues. The V gene's germline CDR1 is LGHDT and CDR2 YNNKEL (reference sequence). CDR3 sequence: CASSSGHRYEQYF. The CDR3 DNA reads TGTGCCAGCAGCTCTGGACATCGTTACGAGCAGTACTTC.

This clonotype was recorded at least ten times. This rearrangement joins TRBV29-1 to TRBJ2-5; D unclear. The CDR3 runs 13 residues. V was cut by 7 bases and J by 7 bases, with 19 bases left in between. Per the germline V gene, CDR1 is SQVTM and CDR2 is ANQGSEA. The CDR3 protein is CSAPDKTLGTQYF. The CDR3 bases are TGCAGCGCACCCGACAAGACCTTAGGGACCCAGTACTTC.

The chain joins TRBV28 to TRBJ1-1; tentatively, D is TRBD1 (5 bases). Between the trimmed V and J ends, which lost 6 bases and 2 bases, there was a span of 13 bases. Germline CDR1 and CDR2: MDHEN and SYDVKM. The CDR3 contains 14 residues. This CDR3 reads CASSERGPNTEAFF. Written as DNA, the CDR3 is TGTGCCAGCAGCGAAAGGGGACCTAACACTGAAGCTTTCTTT.

The rearrangement joins TRBV7-3 to TRBJ1-1; weak D call: TRBD1 (6 bases). The V end was cut by 1 base, the J end by 5 bases, with 14 bases between. Germline loops: CDR1 SGHTA, CDR2 FQGTGA. The CDR3 is 15 residues long. The CDR3 spells CASSLMSGGMTEAFF. CDR3 nucleotide sequence: TGTGCCAGCAGCTTAATGTCGGGGGGCATGACTGAAGCTTTCTTT.

In its sample, this clonotype was seen many times. The rearrangement uses TRBV12-3 or TRBV12-4 and TRBJ2-7; D not resolved. The CDR3 totals 13 residues. Trimming left V 3 bases short and J 1 base short, with 7 bases between. CDR3 in amino acids: CASSLGSSYEQYF. CDR3 coding DNA: TGTGCCAGCAGTTTGGGGTCATCCTACGAGCAGTACTTC.

This clonotype was seen many times. A read error is possible here, since a much larger clone lies one base away. This chain links TRBV19 with TRBJ2-2; D call uncertain. CDR3 length: 12 amino acids. Looked up from germline, CDR1 is LNHDA and CDR2 is SQIVND (reference sequence). V gave up 7 bases and J gave up 1 base, with 4 bases separating them. The CDR3 bases are TGTGCCAGTACTTTGAACACCGGGGAGCTGTTTTTT. Translating gives CASTLNTGELFF.

This clonotype was counted ten times or more. The chain links TRBV7-9 to TRBJ2-1, with D uncertain. CDR1 SEHNR and CDR2 FQNEAQ come from the germline V gene (reference sequence). This CDR3 spans 10 amino acids. Trimming pared 7 bases from V and 10 bases from J, leaving 8 bases between. The CDR3: CASKPTEQFF. CDR3 bases: TGTGCCAGCAAGCCTACGGAGCAGTTCTTC.

In DNA, the CDR3 is TGCAGTGCTAGTGTTCTCTCCTACGAGCAGTACTTC. This codes for CSASVLSYEQYF. V is TRBV20-1 and J is TRBJ2-7; D is unresolved. The germline V gene encodes CDR1 DFQATT and CDR2 SNEGSKA (reference sequence). The length of the CDR3 is 12 residues. V was clipped by 3 bases and J by 0 bases, with 6 bases between them.

The table lists this clonotype with many counts. The CDR3 loop reads CASSLGANTEAFF. CDR3 nucleotide sequence: TGTGCCAGCAGCTTAGGAGCGAACACTGAAGCTTTCTTT. The chain joins TRBV7-6 to TRBJ1-1; D ambiguous. The CDR3 covers 13 residues. V was trimmed by 1 base and J by 1 base, leaving 4 bases between them. The germline CDR1 and CDR2 sequences are SGHVS and FNYEAQ. Drawing the rest from reference TRBV7-6 and TRBJ1-1, the complete variable domain is GAGVSQSPRYKVTKRGQDVALRCDPISGHVSLYWYRQALGQGPEFLTYFNYEAQQDKSGLPNDRFSAERPEGSISTLTIQRTEQRDSAMYRCASSLGANTEAFFGQGTRLTVV.

In this sample, this clonotype is medium-sized. The chain carries TRBV19 and TRBJ2-4; possibly TRBD1 for D (6 bases). Germline CDR1 is LNHDA and CDR2 is SQIVND (reference sequence). Trimming stripped 3 bases from V and 6 bases from J, with 18 bases between. CDR3 length: 16 residues. The DNA of the CDR3 is TGTGCCAGTAGTATGAATACAGGGAAAGGAGGAAACATTCAGTACTTC. It codes for CASSMNTGKGGNIQYF.

This clonotype was detected many times. The J gene is TRBJ1-6, the V gene TRBV3-1, with a weak D call TRBD1 (5 bases). Looked up from germline, CDR1 is LGHDT and CDR2 is YNNKEL (reference sequence). Trimming took off 3 bases at V and 9 bases at J, with 21 bases between the two ends. The CDR3 totals 17 residues. CDR3 region: CASSQPRGTSLGSPLHF. The CDR3 DNA reads TGTGCCAGCAGCCAGCCGCGGGGGACCAGTCTAGGTTCACCCCTCCACTTT. The variable domain in full, completed from reference TRBV3-1 and TRBJ1-6, reads DTAVSQTPKYLVTQMGNDKSIKCEQNLGHDTMYWYKQDSKKFLKIMFSYNNKELIINETVPNRFSPKSPDKAHLNLHINSLELGDSAVYFCASSQPRGTSLGSPLHFGNGTRLTVT.

This clonotype was counted once. Given a much more abundant clone one base away, this may be a read error. This chain uses TRBV6-2 or TRBV6-3 with TRBJ2-4, with TRBD1 matching 7 bases. With the DNA end fitting TRBJ2-1 better, the J assignment may be wrong. Germline CDR1 is MNHEY and CDR2 is SVGEGT. This CDR3 has 19 residues. The CDR3 DNA reads TGTGCCAGCAGTTACCGGGACAGTGACTCACTTCTAGCCAAAAACATTCAGTTCTTC. Translation: CASSYRDSDSLLAKNIQFF.

Many counts were recorded for this clonotype. This chain uses TRBV3-1 with TRBJ2-1; D not certain. Looked up from germline, CDR1 is LGHDT and CDR2 is YNNKEL (reference sequence). The CDR3 consists of 15 residues. With 0 bases removed from V and 4 bases from J, the gap between germline ends came to 10 bases. CDR3 sequence (DNA): TGTGCCAGCAGCCAAGACGGGCAACGGTACAATGAGCAGTTCTTC. Translating gives CASSQDGQRYNEQFF.

This clonotype has a count of ten or more. This chain uses TRBV7-2 with TRBJ1-2; unclear D gene. The CDR3 has 16 amino acids. CDR1 is SGHTA and CDR2 is FQGNSA in the germline V gene. Trimming shortened V by 2 bases and J by 8 bases, and 21 bases separated the two germline ends. CDR3 amino acids: CASSLMSNPFRRGYTF. CDR3 nucleotides: TGTGCCAGCAGCTTAATGAGTAATCCTTTTCGGAGGGGCTACACCTTC.

The gene calls are TRBV20-1 and TRBJ1-3, with no clear D. The germline V gene encodes CDR1 DFQATT and CDR2 SNEGSKA (reference sequence). Trimming left V 0 bases short and J 0 bases short, with 15 bases between. This CDR3 spans 17 amino acids. The CDR3 spells CSARDWSKELSGNTIYF. The CDR3 DNA sequence: TGCAGTGCTAGAGATTGGTCTAAGGAGCTCTCTGGAAACACCATATATTTT.

This clonotype was observed at least ten times. This chain links TRBV7-2 with TRBJ2-1; D unclear. Germline V gives CDR1 SGHTA, CDR2 FQGNSA. The CDR3 spans 15 residues. V dropped 3 bases and J dropped 0 bases, with 9 bases sitting between them. The DNA for the CDR3 is TGTGCCAGCAGCTTCCGAAAGAGCTCCTACAATGAGCAGTTCTTC. Translation: CASSFRKSSYNEQFF.

The table lists this clonotype with a few counts. In DNA, the CDR3 is TGTGCCAGCAGTTACTTCGGGAGGGGGGGCGAGCAGTTCTTC. Translating gives CASSYFGRGGEQFF. The chain employs TRBV6-2 or TRBV6-3 and TRBJ2-1, with 8 bases identical to TRBD2. V shed 1 base and J 10 bases; nucleotides not matched to a gene: 6. The CDR3 has 14 residues. Per germline, CDR1 MNHEY and CDR2 SVGEGT.

The V call is TRBV5-6, the J call TRBJ2-7; 10 positions match TRBD1. The germline CDR1 and CDR2 sequences are SGHDT and YYEEEE. Unmatched junction bases numbered 3, after V lost 4 bases and J lost 5 bases. This CDR3 comprises 13 residues. The DNA for the CDR3 is TGTGCCAGCAGCGGGACAGGGGCCCACGAGCAGTACTTC. Protein: CASSGTGAHEQYF.

This clonotype occurred many times. This sequence joins TRBV5-6 and TRBJ2-1, with 10 bases lining up with TRBD2. The V gene's germline CDR1 is SGHDT and CDR2 YYEEEE. Trimming took 4 bases from V and 4 from J; bases not matched to a gene: 5. This CDR3 has 15 residues. The CDR3 nucleotides read TGTGCCAGCAGCCCGGGACTAGCGAGTTACAATGAGCAGTTCTTC. Its protein is CASSPGLASYNEQFF. The entire variable domain, with the rest obtained from reference TRBV5-6 and TRBJ2-1, is as follows: DAGVTQSPTHLIKTRGQQVTLRCSPKSGHDTVSWYQQALGQGPQFIFQYYEEEERQRGNFPDRFSGHQFPNYSSELNVNALLLGDSALYLCASSPGLASYNEQFFGPGTRLTVL.

This clonotype has more than one count but fewer than ten. V usage is TRBV29-1 and J usage is TRBJ1-2, with 9 positions matching TRBD1. CDR1 SQVTM and CDR2 ANQGSEA come from the germline V gene. Trimming removed 3 bases from V and 7 bases from J; junction bases left unmatched: 6. The CDR3 extends over 13 amino acids. The DNA for the CDR3 is TGCAGCGTTGAGTCCAGACAGGGGGGTGGCTACACCTTC. Translating gives CSVESRQGGGYTF.

This clonotype has a count of ten or more. This sequence joins TRBV20-1 and TRBJ1-5; D may be TRBD1 (5 bases). The germline V gene has CDR1 DFQATT and CDR2 SNEGSKA (reference sequence). Trimming stripped 5 bases from V and 1 base from J, with 18 bases between. The CDR3 is 16 residues long. The CDR3 region is CSAGDLRRASNQPQHF. The CDR3 region has the DNA TGCAGTGCTGGGGACTTACGTAGGGCGAGCAATCAGCCCCAGCATTTT.

This clonotype showed up many times. The genes are TRBV3-1 and TRBJ2-7, with D perhaps TRBD1 (5 bases). Germline CDR1 reads LGHDT; CDR2 reads YNNKEL (reference sequence). Trimming removed 4 bases from V and 5 bases from J, with 21 bases in between. The CDR3 is 16 residues long. As DNA, the CDR3 is TGTGCCAGCAGCCCTTCTCTCCGGGCAGGGTCCCACGAGCAGTACTTC. Its protein is CASSPSLRAGSHEQYF.

There are many counts of this clonotype. The rearrangement links TRBV7-9 to TRBJ1-1; 8 nucleotides match TRBD1. This CDR3 is built from 14 residues. With 5 bases clipped from V and 10 bases from J, the junction kept 12 bases outside the gene matches. Germline V gene lookup returns CDR1 SEHNR and CDR2 FQNEAQ (reference sequence). This CDR3 is CASSPPGGRLSAFF. In DNA form, the CDR3 reads TGTGCCAGCAGCCCGCCAGGGGGCCGGTTGTCAGCTTTCTTT.

This clonotype was detected ten times or more. This chain uses TRBV14 with TRBJ2-7; no firm D call. Deletions cut 4 bases from V and 3 bases from J, with 10 bases between. CDR1 is SGHDN and CDR2 is FVKESK in the germline V gene. The CDR3 consists of 13 residues. CDR3 residues: CASSPISSYEQYF. The CDR3 nucleotides are TGTGCCAGCAGCCCGATCTCTAGCTACGAGCAGTACTTC.

The sample holds many counts of this clonotype. The V gene is TRBV9, the J gene TRBJ2-3, with no clear D. Germline V CDR1 and CDR2: SGDLS, YYNGEE. The CDR3 loop spans 14 amino acids. V lost 2 bases, J lost 0 bases, and 7 bases lay in between. CDR3 coding DNA: TGTGCCAGCAGCGTCCTAACTAGCACAGATACGCAGTATTTT. Residues: CASSVLTSTDTQYF.

This clonotype has only a few counts. The chain joins TRBV3-1 to TRBJ1-1, with a possible D match to TRBD1 (6 bases). CDR3 length equals 19 residues. Germline loops: CDR1 LGHDT, CDR2 YNNKEL (reference sequence). V shed 2 bases and J shed 1 base, with 23 bases lying between them. CDR3 sequence reads: CASSQYPKGRGGRNTEAFF. The CDR3 DNA sequence: TGTGCCAGCAGCCAATACCCAAAGGGAAGGGGGGGCCGGAACACTGAAGCTTTCTTT.